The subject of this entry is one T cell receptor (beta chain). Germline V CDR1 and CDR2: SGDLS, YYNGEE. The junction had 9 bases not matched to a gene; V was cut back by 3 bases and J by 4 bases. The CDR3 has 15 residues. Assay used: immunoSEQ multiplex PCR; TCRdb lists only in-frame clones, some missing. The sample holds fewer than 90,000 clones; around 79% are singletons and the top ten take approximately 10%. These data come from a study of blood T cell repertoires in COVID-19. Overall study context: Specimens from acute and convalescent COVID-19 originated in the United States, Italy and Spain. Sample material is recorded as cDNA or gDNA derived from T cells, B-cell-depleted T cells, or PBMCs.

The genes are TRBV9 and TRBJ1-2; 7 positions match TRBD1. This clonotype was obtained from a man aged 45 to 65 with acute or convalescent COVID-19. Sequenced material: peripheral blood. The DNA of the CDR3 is TGTGCCAGCAGCGGAGACAGGGTTTTTAGCTATGGCTACACCTTC. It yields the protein CASSGDRVFSYGYTF.